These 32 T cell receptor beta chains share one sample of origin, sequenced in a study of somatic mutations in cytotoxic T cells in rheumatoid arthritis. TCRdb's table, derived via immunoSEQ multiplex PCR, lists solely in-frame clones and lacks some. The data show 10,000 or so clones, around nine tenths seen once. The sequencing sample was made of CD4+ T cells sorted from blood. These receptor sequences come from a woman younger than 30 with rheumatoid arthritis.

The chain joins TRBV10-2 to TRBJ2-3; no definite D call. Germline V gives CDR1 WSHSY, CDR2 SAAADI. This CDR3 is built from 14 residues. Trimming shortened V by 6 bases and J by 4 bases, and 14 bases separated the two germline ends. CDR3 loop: CASRWISRADTQYF. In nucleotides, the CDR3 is TGCGCCAGCAGGTGGATCAGTCGGGCAGATACGCAGTATTTT.

The CDR3 sequence: CASSSIRGGLATNEKLFF. CDR3 sequence (DNA): TGCGCCAGCAGCTCGATTCGCGGGGGACTTGCAACTAATGAAAAACTGTTTTTT. The chain combines TRBV5-1 with TRBJ1-4; perhaps TRBD1 as D (5 bases). Germline CDR1 is SGHRS and CDR2 is YFSETQ. Between the trimmed V and J ends, which lost 3 bases and 0 bases, there was a span of 18 bases. This CDR3 is built from 18 residues.

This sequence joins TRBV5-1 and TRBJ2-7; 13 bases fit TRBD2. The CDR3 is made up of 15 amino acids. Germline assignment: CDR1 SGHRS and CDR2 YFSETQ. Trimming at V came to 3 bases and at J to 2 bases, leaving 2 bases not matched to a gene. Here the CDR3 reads CASSWTSGSTYEQYF. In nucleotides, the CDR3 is TGCGCCAGCAGCTGGACTAGCGGGAGTACCTACGAGCAGTACTTC.

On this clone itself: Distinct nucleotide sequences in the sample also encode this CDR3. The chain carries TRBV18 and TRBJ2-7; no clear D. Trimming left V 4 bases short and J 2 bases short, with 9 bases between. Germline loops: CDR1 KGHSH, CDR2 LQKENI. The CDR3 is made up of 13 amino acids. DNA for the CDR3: TGTGCCAGCTCACGGGCGACGGCCTACGAGCAGTACTTC. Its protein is CASSRATAYEQYF. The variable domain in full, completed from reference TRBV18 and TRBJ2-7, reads NAGVMQNPRHLVRRRGQEARLRCSPMKGHSHVYWYRQLPEEGLKFMVYLQKENIIDESGMPKERFSAEFPKEGPSILRIQQVVRGDSAAYFCASSRATAYEQYFGPGTRLTVT.

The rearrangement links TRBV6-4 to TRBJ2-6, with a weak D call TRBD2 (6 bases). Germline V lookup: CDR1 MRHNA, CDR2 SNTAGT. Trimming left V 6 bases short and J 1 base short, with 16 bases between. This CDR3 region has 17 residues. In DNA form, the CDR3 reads TGTGCCAGCAGCGAGGAGGGGAGTGGGTCTGGGGCCAACGTCCTGACTTTC. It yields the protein CASSEEGSGSGANVLTF.

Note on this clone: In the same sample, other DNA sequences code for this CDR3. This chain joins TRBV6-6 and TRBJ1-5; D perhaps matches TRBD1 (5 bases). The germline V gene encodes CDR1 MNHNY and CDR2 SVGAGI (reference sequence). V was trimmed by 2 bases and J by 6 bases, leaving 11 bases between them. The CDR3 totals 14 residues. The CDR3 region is CASSYGQGSQPQHF. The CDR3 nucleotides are TGTGCCAGCAGTTACGGGCAGGGAAGTCAGCCCCAGCATTTT.

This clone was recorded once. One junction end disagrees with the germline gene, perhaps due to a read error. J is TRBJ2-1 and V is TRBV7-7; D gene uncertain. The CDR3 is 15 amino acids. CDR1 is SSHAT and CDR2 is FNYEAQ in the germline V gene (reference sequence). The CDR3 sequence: CASSLSLSSYNEQFF. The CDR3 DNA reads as TGTGCTAGCAGCTTATCCCTTAGCTCCTACAATGAGCAGTTCTTC.

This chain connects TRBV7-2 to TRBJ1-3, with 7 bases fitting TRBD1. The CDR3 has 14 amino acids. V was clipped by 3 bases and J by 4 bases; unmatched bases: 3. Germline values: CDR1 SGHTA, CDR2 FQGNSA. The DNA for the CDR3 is TGTGCCAGCAGCTTCACAGGGGCAGGAAACACCATATATTTT. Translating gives CASSFTGAGNTIYF.

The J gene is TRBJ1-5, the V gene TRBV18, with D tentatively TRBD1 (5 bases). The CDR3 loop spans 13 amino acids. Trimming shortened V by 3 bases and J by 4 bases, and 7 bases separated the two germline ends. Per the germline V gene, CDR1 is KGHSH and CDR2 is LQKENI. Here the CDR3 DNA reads TGTGCCAGCTCACCGGACAATAATCAGCCCCAGCATTTT. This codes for CASSPDNNQPQHF.

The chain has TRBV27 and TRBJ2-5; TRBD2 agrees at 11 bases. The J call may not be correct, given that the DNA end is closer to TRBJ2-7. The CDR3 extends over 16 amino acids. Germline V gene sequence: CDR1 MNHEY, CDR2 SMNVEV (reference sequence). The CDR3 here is CASSLQTSGNSYEQYF. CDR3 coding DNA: TGTGCCAGCAGTTTACAGACTAGCGGGAACTCCTACGAGCAGTACTTC.

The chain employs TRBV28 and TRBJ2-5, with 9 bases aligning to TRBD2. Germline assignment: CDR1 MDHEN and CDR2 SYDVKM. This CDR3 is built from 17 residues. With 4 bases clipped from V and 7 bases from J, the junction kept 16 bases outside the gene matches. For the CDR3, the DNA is TGTGCCAGCAGTTCCTCGGGGGCTAGCGGGGCCCCCGGGACCCAGTACTTC. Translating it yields CASSSSGASGAPGTQYF.

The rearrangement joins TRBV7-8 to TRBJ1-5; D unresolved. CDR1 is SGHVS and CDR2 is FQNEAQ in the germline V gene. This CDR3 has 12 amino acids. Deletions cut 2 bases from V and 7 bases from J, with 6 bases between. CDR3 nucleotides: TGTGCCAGCAGCTTAAACGGGCAGCCCCAGCATTTT. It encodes CASSLNGQPQHF.

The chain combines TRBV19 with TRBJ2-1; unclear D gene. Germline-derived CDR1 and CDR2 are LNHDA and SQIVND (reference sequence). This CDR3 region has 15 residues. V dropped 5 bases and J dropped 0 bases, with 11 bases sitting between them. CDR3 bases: TGTGCCAGTAGTCTCACACGAAGCTCCTACAATGAGCAGTTCTTC. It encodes CASSLTRSSYNEQFF.

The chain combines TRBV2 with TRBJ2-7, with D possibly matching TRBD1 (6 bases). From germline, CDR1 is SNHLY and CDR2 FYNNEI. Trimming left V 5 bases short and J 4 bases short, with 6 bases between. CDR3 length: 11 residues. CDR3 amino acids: CASSTGYEQYF. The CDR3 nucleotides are TGTGCCAGCAGTACAGGGTACGAGCAGTACTTC.

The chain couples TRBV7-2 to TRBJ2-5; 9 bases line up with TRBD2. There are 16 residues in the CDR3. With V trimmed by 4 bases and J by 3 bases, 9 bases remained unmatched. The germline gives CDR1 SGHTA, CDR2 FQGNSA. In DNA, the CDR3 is TGTGCCAGCAGCTCCGAAGGAGCGGGGGGAAAAGAGACCCAGTACTTC. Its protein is CASSSEGAGGKETQYF. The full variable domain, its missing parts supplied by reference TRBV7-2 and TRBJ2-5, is GAGVSQSPSNKVTEKGKDVELRCDPISGHTALYWYRQSLGQGLEFLIYFQGNSAPDKSGLPSDRFSAERTGGSVSTLTIQRTQQEDSAVYLCASSSEGAGGKETQYFGPGTRLLVL.

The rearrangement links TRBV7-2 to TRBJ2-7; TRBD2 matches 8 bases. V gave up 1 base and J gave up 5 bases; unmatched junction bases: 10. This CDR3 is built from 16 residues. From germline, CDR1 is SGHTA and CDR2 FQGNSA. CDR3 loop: CASSLVTGGLSNEQYF. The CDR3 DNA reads TGTGCCAGCAGCTTAGTTACGGGAGGGTTATCTAACGAGCAGTACTTC.

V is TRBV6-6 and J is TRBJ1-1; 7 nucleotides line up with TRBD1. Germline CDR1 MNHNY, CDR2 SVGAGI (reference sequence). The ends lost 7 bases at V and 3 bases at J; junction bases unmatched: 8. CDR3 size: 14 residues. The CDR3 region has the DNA TGTGCCAGCACCCCGGGACAGAGACACACTGAAGCTTTCTTT. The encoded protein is CASTPGQRHTEAFF.

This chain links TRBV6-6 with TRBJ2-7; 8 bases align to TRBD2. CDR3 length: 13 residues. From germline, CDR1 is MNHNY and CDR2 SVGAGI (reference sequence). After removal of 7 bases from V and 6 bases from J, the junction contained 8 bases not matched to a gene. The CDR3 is CASNGLTSGEQYF. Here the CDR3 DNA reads TGTGCCAGCAATGGGCTAACTAGCGGCGAGCAGTACTTC.

In nucleotides, the CDR3 is TGTGCCAGTAGTGACCCCGGGGTAATGAACACTGAAGCTTTCTTT. It encodes CASSDPGVMNTEAFF. The V and J genes are TRBV19 and TRBJ1-1, with D uncertain. CDR3 size: 15 residues. V was cut by 5 bases and J by 0 bases, with 13 bases left in between. Per germline, CDR1 LNHDA and CDR2 SQIVND (reference sequence).

CDR3 coding DNA: TGTGCCACCTGGGGGGGAGGCGCGAAAGATACGCAGTATTTT. As protein: CATWGGGAKDTQYF. The rearrangement links TRBV18 to TRBJ2-3, with 7 bases aligning to TRBD2. The V gene end was trimmed by 10 bases and the J gene end by 5 bases; junction bases not matched to a gene: 12. In germline, CDR1 is KGHSH, CDR2 LQKENI. The CDR3 totals 14 residues.

CDR3 residues: CASSLDTSNYGYTF. CDR3 DNA: TGTGCCAGCAGCCTCGACACTTCTAACTATGGCTACACCTTC. This chain joins TRBV7-2 and TRBJ1-2; the D is unclear. CDR1 and CDR2 from the germline V gene are SGHTA and FQGNSA. V was cut by 5 bases and J by 0 bases, with 10 bases left in between. The CDR3 spans 14 residues.

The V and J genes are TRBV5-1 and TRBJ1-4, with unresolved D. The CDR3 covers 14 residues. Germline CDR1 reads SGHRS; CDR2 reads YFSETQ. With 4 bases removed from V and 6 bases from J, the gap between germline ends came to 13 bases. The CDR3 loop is CASSTRARDEKLFF. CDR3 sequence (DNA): TGCGCCAGCAGCACGAGGGCACGGGATGAAAAACTGTTTTTT.

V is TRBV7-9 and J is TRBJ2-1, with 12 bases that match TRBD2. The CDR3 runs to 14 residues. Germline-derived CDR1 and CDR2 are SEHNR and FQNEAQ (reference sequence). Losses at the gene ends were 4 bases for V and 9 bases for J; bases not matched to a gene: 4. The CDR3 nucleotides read TGTGCCAGCAGCTCCGGACTAGCGGGAAGTGAGCAGTTCTTC. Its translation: CASSSGLAGSEQFF.

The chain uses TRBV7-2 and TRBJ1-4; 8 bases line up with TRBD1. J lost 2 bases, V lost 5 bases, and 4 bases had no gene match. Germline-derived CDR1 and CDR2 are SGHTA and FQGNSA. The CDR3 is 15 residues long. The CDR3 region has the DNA TGTGCCAGCAGCCTCCGGGACAGGACTAATGAAAAACTGTTTTTT. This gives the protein CASSLRDRTNEKLFF.

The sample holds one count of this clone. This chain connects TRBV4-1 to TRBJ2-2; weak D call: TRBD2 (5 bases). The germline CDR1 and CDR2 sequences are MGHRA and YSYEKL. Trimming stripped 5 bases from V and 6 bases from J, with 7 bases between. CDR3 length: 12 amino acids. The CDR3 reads CASSRRSGELFF. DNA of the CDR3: TGCGCCAGCAGCAGGAGGTCCGGGGAGCTGTTTTTT.

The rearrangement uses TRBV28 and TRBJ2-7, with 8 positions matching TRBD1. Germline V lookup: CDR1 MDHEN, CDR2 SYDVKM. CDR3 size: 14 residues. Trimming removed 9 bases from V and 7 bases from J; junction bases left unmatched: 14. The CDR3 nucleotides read TGTGCCAGTGGCCCCACAGGGGGTAAGGAGGAGCAGTACTTC. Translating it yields CASGPTGGKEEQYF.

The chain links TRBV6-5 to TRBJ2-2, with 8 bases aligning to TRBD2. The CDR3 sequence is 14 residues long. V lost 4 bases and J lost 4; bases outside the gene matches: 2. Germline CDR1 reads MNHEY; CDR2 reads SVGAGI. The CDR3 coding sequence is TGTGCCAGCAGTTCGACTAGCGCCACCGGGGAGCTGTTTTTT. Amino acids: CASSSTSATGELFF.

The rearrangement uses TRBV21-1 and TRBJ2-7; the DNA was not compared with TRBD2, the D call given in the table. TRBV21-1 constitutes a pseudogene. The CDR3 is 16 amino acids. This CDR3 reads CASSKGGGTGTYEQYF. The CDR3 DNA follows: TGTGCCAGCAGCAAAGGGGGGGGGACTGGAACCTACGAGCAGTACTTC.

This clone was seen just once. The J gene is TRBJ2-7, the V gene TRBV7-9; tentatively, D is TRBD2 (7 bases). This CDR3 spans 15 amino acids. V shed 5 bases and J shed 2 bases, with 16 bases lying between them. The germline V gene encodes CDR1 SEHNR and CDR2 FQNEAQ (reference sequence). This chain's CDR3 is CASSLTGGGPYEQYF. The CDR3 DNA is TGTGCCAGCAGCCTGACTGGCGGGGGCCCCTACGAGCAGTACTTC.

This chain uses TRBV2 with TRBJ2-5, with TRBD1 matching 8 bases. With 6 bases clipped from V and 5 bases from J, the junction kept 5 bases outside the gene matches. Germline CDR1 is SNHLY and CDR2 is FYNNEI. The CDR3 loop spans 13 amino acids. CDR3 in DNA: TGTGCCAGCAGGAGGGGACAGGTGGAGACCCAGTACTTC. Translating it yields CASRRGQVETQYF.

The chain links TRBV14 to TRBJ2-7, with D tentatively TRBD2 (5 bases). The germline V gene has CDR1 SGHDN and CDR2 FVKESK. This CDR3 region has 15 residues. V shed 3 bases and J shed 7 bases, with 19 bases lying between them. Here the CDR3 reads CASSQVAGGPTEQYF. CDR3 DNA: TGTGCCAGCAGCCAGGTAGCAGGAGGCCCTACGGAGCAGTACTTC.

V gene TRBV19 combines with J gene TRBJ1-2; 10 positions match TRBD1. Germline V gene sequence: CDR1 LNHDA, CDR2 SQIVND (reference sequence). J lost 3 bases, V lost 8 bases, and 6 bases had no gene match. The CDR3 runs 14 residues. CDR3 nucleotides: TGTGCCAGTCTCAGGGACAGGGGAGACTATGGCTACACCTTC. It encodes CASLRDRGDYGYTF.